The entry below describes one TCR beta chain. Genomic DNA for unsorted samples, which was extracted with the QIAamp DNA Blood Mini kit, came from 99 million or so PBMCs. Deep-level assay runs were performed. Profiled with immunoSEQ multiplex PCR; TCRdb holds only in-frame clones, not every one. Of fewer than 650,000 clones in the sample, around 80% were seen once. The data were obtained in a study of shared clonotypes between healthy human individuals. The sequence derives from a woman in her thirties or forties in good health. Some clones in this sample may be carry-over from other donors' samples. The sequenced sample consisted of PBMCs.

The CDR3 DNA is TGTGCCAGCTCACTTCGCCGAGGCCTGGGAGATACGCAGTATTTT. It codes for CASSLRRGLGDTQYF. The rearrangement uses TRBV18 and TRBJ2-3; D unclear. Per germline, CDR1 KGHSH and CDR2 LQKENI. CDR3 length: 15 residues. V was pared by 4 bases and J by 5 bases, with 16 bases between.